A selection of T cell receptor beta chains follows, all from one sample in a study of blood T cell repertoires in COVID-19. Measured with immunoSEQ multiplex PCR; TCRdb has only the in-frame clones, and not every one. The sample lists about 140,000 clones, roughly 84% occurring once. The sequenced material came from peripheral blood. Every receptor here comes from a man under 40 with COVID-19, enrolled during active disease. Both conserved end residues are part of each CDR3. D genes are given only for firm matches. Only part of the rows carry a size: once, few, many, or a class if the clone is expanded.

clone_size | j_call | d_call | cdr3_length | v_call | cdr3_nt | cdr3_aa
NA | TRBJ2-7 | TRBD1 | 16 | TRBV4-3 | TGCGCCAGCAGCCAATCCCGGGACAGGGTAAACTACGAGCAGTACTTC | CASSQSRDRVNYEQYF
few | TRBJ2-7 | NA | 15 | TRBV6-1 | TGTGCCAGCAGTGAAGCCCGGCTAGCTTCCTACGAGCAGTACTTC | CASSEARLASYEQYF
few | TRBJ2-3 | TRBD2 | 16 | TRBV10-1 | TGCGCCAGCAGTGAGTCTGCGGGAGTGGGGACAGATACGCAGTATTTT | CASSESAGVGTDTQYF
NA | TRBJ1-2 | NA | 15 | TRBV29-1 | TGCAGCGTTGAAGGGAATCAGGGCTCTAACTATGGCTACACCTTC | CSVEGNQGSNYGYTF
NA | TRBJ2-7 | TRBD2 | 15 | TRBV7-9 | TGTGCCAGCAGCCCGGGACTAGCGACACTCTACGAGCAGTACTTC | CASSPGLATLYEQYF
NA | TRBJ2-2 | TRBD1 | 17 | TRBV7-2 | TGTGCCAGCAGCCCGGTCATGGACAGGGGGCGGTCCGGGGAGCTGTTTTTT | CASSPVMDRGRSGELFF
NA | TRBJ2-7 | NA | 15 | TRBV6-2/TRBV6-3 | TGTGCCAGCAGTCCCCGAGGGAGGTATTCCTACGAGCAGTACTTC | CASSPRGRYSYEQYF
NA | TRBJ2-6 | TRBD2 | 16 | TRBV18 | TGTGCCAGCTCACCTGGCGGGGGCTCTGGGGCCAACGTCCTGACTTTC | CASSPGGGSGANVLTF
NA | TRBJ2-1 | TRBD2 | 15 | TRBV7-2 | TGTGCCAGCAGCTCGCAGGGAGCGGGAAACAATGAGCAGTTCTTC | CASSSQGAGNNEQFF
NA | TRBJ2-1 | TRBD1 | 16 | TRBV15 | TGTGCCACCAGCAGCACCCCGGGACAGGGGGTTAATGAGCAGTTCTTC | CATSSTPGQGVNEQFF
once | TRBJ2-1 | NA | 15 | TRBV6-5 | TGTGCCAGCAGTCGTCAACCAGGGAAGAACAATGAGCAGTTCTTC | CASSRQPGKNNEQFF
NA | TRBJ1-6 | TRBD1 | 14 | TRBV6-5 | TGTGCCAGCAGTCATAACAGGGGGGATTCACCCCTCCACTTT | CASSHNRGDSPLHF
NA | TRBJ2-5 | NA | 11 | TRBV30 | TGTGCCTGGACCCAACAAGAGACCCAGTACTTC | CAWTQQETQYF
NA | TRBJ1-6 | NA | 17 | TRBV19 | TGTGCCAGTAGTTCCGATAAAGGGAGCTCCTATAATTCACCCCTCCACTTT | CASSSDKGSSYNSPLHF
NA | TRBJ1-2 | TRBD1 | 15 | TRBV15 | TGTGCCACCAGCAGATCACGGGACAGGGATTCTGGCTACACCTTC | CATSRSRDRDSGYTF
NA | TRBJ2-7 | TRBD2 | 14 | TRBV29-1 | TGCAGCGTTGAAGGGCTAGCGGGAGTTGAGGAGCAGTACTTC | CSVEGLAGVEEQYF
once | TRBJ2-3 | TRBD1 | 14 | TRBV7-9 | TGTGCCAGCACCGGGACAGGAGCCACAGATACGCAGTATTTT | CASTGTGATDTQYF
NA | TRBJ2-7 | TRBD2 | 17 | TRBV25-1 | TGTGCCAGCAGTGGGGTCGACTTTGGCGGGAGCTCCTACGAGCAGTACTTC | CASSGVDFGGSSYEQYF
NA | TRBJ2-7 | TRBD1 | 14 | TRBV7-9 | TGTGCCAGCAGCTTAGAGGTGGCAGGGGGCGAGCAGTACTTC | CASSLEVAGGEQYF
once | TRBJ1-2 | TRBD1 | 13 | TRBV18 | TGTGCCAGCTCACCGACAGGGGGTGATAGCTACACCTTC | CASSPTGGDSYTF
NA | TRBJ2-7 | TRBD2 | 14 | TRBV14 | TGTGCCAGCGCTACTAGCGGGAGGATGTACGAGCAGTACTTC | CASATSGRMYEQYF
few | TRBJ2-2 | TRBD1 | 15 | TRBV28 | TGTGCCAGCATTCGGACAGGGGCGAACACCGGGGAGCTGTTTTTT | CASIRTGANTGELFF